The 32 T cell receptor beta chains reported below all come from one sample, sequenced in a study of beta chain features in type 1 diabetes (dated by TCRdb to the late 2010s). The library was generated by the immunoSEQ multiplex PCR assay. All of the isolated RNA was reverse transcribed with the High Capacity cDNA Reverse Transcription Kit, so expressed TCRB transcripts were sequenced. This immuneACCESS table, as held by TCRdb, lists in-frame sequences with V and J called but not all clones. Of the missing ones, under half trace to an unresolved V gene in checked studies; the others have no known cause. This sample comprises around 240,000 clones, 9.6% of them detected only once. The ten largest account for about 0.037% of the sample. Sequencing was done on a sample of naive CD4+ T cells from blood. The cell subset or site label of this sample denotes: true naive CD4+ T cells. All receptors come from a woman between 18 and 29 years old in good health.

The table lists this clone with a few counts. The CDR3 loop reads CASSLTSGGAGEQFF. CDR3 bases: TGTGCCAGCAGCCTAACTAGCGGGGGGGCTGGTGAGCAGTTCTTC. This sequence joins TRBV5-4 and TRBJ2-1, with 13 bases identical to TRBD2. V shed 4 bases and J 9 bases; nucleotides not matched to a gene: 7. The CDR3 contains 15 residues. Per the germline V gene, CDR1 is SGHNT and CDR2 is YYREEE (reference sequence).

The chain employs TRBV18 and TRBJ2-7, with a possible D match to TRBD2 (6 bases). CDR1 is KGHSH, CDR2 LQKENI, per germline. The V and J ends lost 3 bases and 2 bases respectively, with 11 bases between them. The CDR3 sequence is 14 residues long. CDR3 residues: CASSPSGSTYEQYF. CDR3 nucleotides: TGTGCCAGCTCACCGAGCGGGTCAACCTACGAGCAGTACTTC.

The chain links TRBV5-1 to TRBJ2-1, with D possibly matching TRBD1 (6 bases). The V end lost 4 bases, the J end lost 3 bases, and 14 bases lay between the germline ends. CDR1 is SGHRS, CDR2 YFSETQ, per germline. CDR3 length: 15 residues. CDR3 bases: TGCGCCAGCAGCGTCCGGGACACGCGCTACAATGAGCAGTTCTTC. Its protein product is CASSVRDTRYNEQFF.

The CDR3 DNA sequence: TGTGCCTGGATTTCCGAGATTAGCGGGGCCGGCACAGATACGCAGTATTTT. Its protein product is CAWISEISGAGTDTQYF. The chain links TRBV30 to TRBJ2-3, with 8 bases aligning to TRBD2. Losses at the gene ends were 4 bases for V and 1 base for J; bases not matched to a gene: 13. Germline V lookup: CDR1 GTSNPN, CDR2 SVGIG (reference sequence). The CDR3 is made up of 17 amino acids.

The chain has TRBV9 and TRBJ2-7; 8 bases map to TRBD2. CDR3 length: 15 residues. The junction had 2 bases not matched to a gene; V was cut back by 0 bases and J by 0 bases. Looked up from germline, CDR1 is SGDLS and CDR2 is YYNGEE. CDR3 sequence (DNA): TGTGCCAGCAGCGTAGCTGCGGGGGGCTCCTACGAGCAGTACTTC. Translation: CASSVAAGGSYEQYF.

This clone showed up just a few times. The V gene is TRBV6-5, the J gene TRBJ2-7; maybe TRBD2 (6 bases). The CDR3 runs to 12 residues. Germline V CDR1 and CDR2: MNHEY, SVGAGI. Trimming cost V 5 bases and J 12 bases, with 17 bases left between them. The CDR3 coding sequence is TGTGCCAGCAGTCCGCCGGCGGGAAGTCCGTACTTC. It yields the protein CASSPPAGSPYF.

This clone was recorded a few times. The chain links TRBV19 to TRBJ1-1; TRBD1 aligns across 8 bases. V lost 8 bases and J lost 1; bases outside the gene matches: 6. The CDR3 extends over 14 amino acids. Germline loops: CDR1 LNHDA, CDR2 SQIVND (reference sequence). This chain's CDR3 is CASGWTGTNTEAFF. DNA of the CDR3: TGTGCCAGTGGATGGACAGGGACGAACACTGAAGCTTTCTTT.

There are a few counts of this clone. This chain links TRBV18 with TRBJ1-5; 7 nucleotides line up with TRBD1. Trimming cost V 6 bases and J 0 bases; bases outside gene matches: 5. Germline CDR1 KGHSH, CDR2 LQKENI. The length of the CDR3 is 15 residues. As DNA, the CDR3 is TGTGCCAGCTCCGGGACAGATCCTAGCAATCAGCCCCAGCATTTT. Its protein product is CASSGTDPSNQPQHF.

The rearrangement links TRBV5-1 to TRBJ2-1; D is perhaps TRBD1 (5 bases). Deletions cut 2 bases from V and 7 bases from J, with 22 bases between. Germline-derived CDR1 and CDR2 are SGHRS and YFSETQ. The CDR3 loop spans 17 amino acids. Here the CDR3 reads CASSLRRSGAPGNEQFF. The DNA of the CDR3 is TGCGCCAGCAGCTTACGCAGGAGTGGGGCGCCTGGGAATGAGCAGTTCTTC.

The chain links TRBV27 to TRBJ2-1; 13 bases fit TRBD2. Germline CDR1 reads MNHEY; CDR2 reads SMNVEV (reference sequence). There are 14 residues in the CDR3. Trimming took 6 bases from V and 5 from J; bases not matched to a gene: 1. This chain's CDR3 is CASRGLAGNNEQFF. The CDR3 nucleotides read TGTGCCAGCAGGGGACTAGCGGGAAACAATGAGCAGTTCTTC.

This clone was observed a handful of times. The V gene is TRBV6-1, the J gene TRBJ2-7; 10 bases line up with TRBD1. The CDR3 consists of 14 residues. Germline assignment: CDR1 MNHNS and CDR2 SASEGT. V was pared by 7 bases and J by 5 bases, with 8 bases of the junction left unmatched. The DNA for the CDR3 is TGTGCCAGCACTATGACAGGGGGCCCCGACGAGCAGTACTTC. Amino acid sequence: CASTMTGGPDEQYF.

This clone was seen only a few times. V usage is TRBV6-1 and J usage is TRBJ2-2; D call uncertain. Germline V gives CDR1 MNHNS, CDR2 SASEGT. The CDR3 spans 15 residues. V was pared by 5 bases and J by 4 bases, with 14 bases between. The CDR3 DNA is TGTGCCAGCAGTCCCAAGACTGCCGCCACCGGGGAGCTGTTTTTT. Translation: CASSPKTAATGELFF.

The chain has TRBV19 and TRBJ2-7, with 7 bases lining up with TRBD1. Germline lookup yields CDR1 LNHDA and CDR2 SQIVND (reference sequence). This CDR3 is built from 15 residues. V was pared by 3 bases and J by 5 bases, with 10 bases of the junction left unmatched. This CDR3 reads CASSIADRPPNEQYF. CDR3 coding DNA: TGTGCCAGTAGTATCGCGGACAGGCCGCCCAACGAGCAGTACTTC.

This clone was seen only a few times. This rearrangement joins TRBV2 to TRBJ2-3, with D possibly TRBD1 on 5 matching bases. The CDR3 contains 14 residues. The V and J ends lost 10 bases and 4 bases respectively, with 18 bases between them. Looked up from germline, CDR1 is SNHLY and CDR2 is FYNNEI. Here the CDR3 DNA reads TGTGCCAACCGACAGTATTATATTGCAGATACGCAGTATTTT. Encoded protein: CANRQYYIADTQYF.

The chain couples TRBV5-1 to TRBJ1-5; no firm D call. The CDR3 spans 14 residues. Germline V gene sequence: CDR1 SGHRS, CDR2 YFSETQ. V shed 0 bases and J shed 9 bases, with 13 bases lying between them. DNA for the CDR3: TGCGCCAGCAGCTTGGGCAGCGAAGGTGGGCCCCAGCATTTT. This sequence encodes CASSLGSEGGPQHF.

J is TRBJ1-2 and V is TRBV15; tentative D call: TRBD1 (5 bases). Germline loops: CDR1 LNHNV, CDR2 YYDKDF (reference sequence). The CDR3 has 15 residues. V lost 0 bases, J lost 6 bases, and 14 bases lay in between. DNA for the CDR3: TGTGCCACCAGCAGAGATTCCGGCAGGGTGGATGGCTACACCTTC. Residues: CATSRDSGRVDGYTF.

V and J are TRBV27 and TRBJ2-5; TRBD2 is a possible D gene (7 bases). Germline V gene lookup returns CDR1 MNHEY and CDR2 SMNVEV (reference sequence). This CDR3 has 16 residues. V dropped 7 bases and J dropped 5 bases, with 23 bases sitting between them. For the CDR3, the DNA is TGTGCCAGCACTCGTTATCGGGACGGGGGGCGGGAGACCCAGTACTTC. Translating gives CASTRYRDGGRETQYF.

A note on this clone: The sample has other DNA sequences that encode this CDR3 too. The chain uses TRBV5-1 and TRBJ2-2; tentative D call: TRBD2 (6 bases). The CDR3 has 17 residues. The V gene's germline CDR1 is SGHRS and CDR2 YFSETQ. V shed 0 bases and J shed 1 base, with 13 bases lying between them. The CDR3 DNA sequence: TGCGCCAGCAGCTTGGTCGGGGGTACAGGGAACACCGGGGAGCTGTTTTTT. Residues: CASSLVGGTGNTGELFF. Looking up the rest from reference TRBV5-1 and TRBJ2-2 gives the full variable domain: KAGVTQTPRYLIKTRGQQVTLSCSPISGHRSVSWYQQTPGQGLQFLFEYFSETQRNKGNFPGRFSGRQFSNSRSEMNVSTLELGDSALYLCASSLVGGTGNTGELFFGEGSRLTVL.

This clone showed up just a few times. The chain combines TRBV5-4 with TRBJ2-2, with 8 bases aligning to TRBD1. The CDR3 spans 16 residues. CDR1 and CDR2 from the germline V gene are SGHNT and YYREEE (reference sequence). Trimming took 0 bases from V and 2 from J; bases not matched to a gene: 3. CDR3 DNA: TGTGCCAGCAGCTTGGCCGGGACAGGCAACACCGGGGAGCTGTTTTTT. Protein sequence: CASSLAGTGNTGELFF.

The table lists this clone with a few counts. The rearrangement uses TRBV19 and TRBJ2-1; 10 bases map to TRBD1. CDR1 is LNHDA and CDR2 is SQIVND in the germline V gene (reference sequence). V gave up 6 bases and J gave up 2 bases; unmatched junction bases: 7. This CDR3 contains 16 residues. This chain's CDR3 is CASRSLGTGAYNEQFF. The CDR3 bases are TGTGCCAGTAGGTCGCTCGGGACAGGGGCCTACAATGAGCAGTTCTTC.

V gene TRBV30 combines with J gene TRBJ2-1, with 8 positions matching TRBD1. CDR1 is GTSNPN, CDR2 SVGIG, per germline (reference sequence). This CDR3 region has 16 residues. Germline trimming cut 1 base from V and 5 bases from J; bases unmatched to any gene: 10. Here the CDR3 reads CAWSDNGQGTDNEQFF. The CDR3 nucleotides read TGTGCCTGGAGTGACAACGGACAGGGAACCGACAATGAGCAGTTCTTC.

The chain couples TRBV18 to TRBJ1-3; D gene unclear. The CDR3 has 15 residues. V lost 1 base to trimming and J lost 0 bases, with 7 bases between them. Germline CDR1 and CDR2: KGHSH and LQKENI. The CDR3 protein is CASSPRDYSGNTIYF. The CDR3, as DNA: TGTGCCAGCTCACCACGCGATTACTCTGGAAACACCATATATTTT.

The rearrangement links TRBV7-9 to TRBJ2-7; 7 nucleotides match TRBD1. The CDR3 consists of 14 residues. CDR1 is SEHNR, CDR2 FQNEAQ, per germline (reference sequence). The trim removed 5 bases at V and 4 bases at J, leaving 8 bases unmatched. Here the CDR3 reads CASSPEGGGYEQYF. In DNA form, the CDR3 reads TGTGCCAGCAGCCCCGAAGGGGGCGGGTACGAGCAGTACTTC.

This clone was detected only a few times. The chain links TRBV9 to TRBJ2-7, with 11 bases aligning to TRBD1. V shed 3 bases, J shed 5 bases, and the junction held 4 bases outside the gene matches. There are 14 residues in the CDR3. Germline V gene lookup returns CDR1 SGDLS and CDR2 YYNGEE. The CDR3 DNA follows: TGTGCCAGCAGCGCGGGACAGGGGGGGAACGAGCAGTACTTC. Protein sequence: CASSAGQGGNEQYF.

CDR3 sequence reads: CATSKAGGSYEQYF. The CDR3 DNA reads as TGTGCCACCTCTAAGGCCGGAGGCTCCTACGAGCAGTACTTC. The chain recombines TRBV19 with TRBJ2-7; tentative D call: TRBD2 (5 bases). Germline V gives CDR1 LNHDA, CDR2 SQIVND (reference sequence). V lost 10 bases to trimming and J lost 0 bases, with 16 bases between them. The CDR3 loop spans 14 amino acids. The full variable domain, rest sourced from reference TRBV19 and TRBJ2-7, is DGGITQSPKYLFRKEGQNVTLSCEQNLNHDAMYWYRQDPGQGLRLIYYSQIVNDFQKGDIAEGYSVSREKKESFPLTVTSAQKNPTAFYLCATSKAGGSYEQYFGPGTRLTVT.

The CDR3 here is CSVTGGGTQETQYF. CDR3 DNA sequence: TGCAGCGTTACAGGGGGTGGTACACAAGAGACCCAGTACTTC. The chain uses TRBV29-1 and TRBJ2-5, with 8 bases aligning to TRBD1. The CDR3 has 14 residues. V trimming: 5 bases; J trimming: 2 bases; junction bases outside the gene matches: 7. Per the germline V gene, CDR1 is SQVTM and CDR2 is ANQGSEA.

This clone was picked up a small number of times. The chain carries TRBV20-1 and TRBJ2-1, with 7 positions matching TRBD2. The CDR3 is made up of 11 amino acids. In germline, CDR1 is DFQATT, CDR2 SNEGSKA (reference sequence). The ends lost 6 bases at V and 9 bases at J; junction bases unmatched: 5. The CDR3 coding sequence is TGCAGTGCCCTAGCGGTAGTTGAGCAGTTCTTC. Translating gives CSALAVVEQFF.

The V gene is TRBV5-1, the J gene TRBJ2-5; perhaps TRBD1 as D (6 bases). Germline CDR1 and CDR2: SGHRS and YFSETQ. Trimming removed 3 bases at V and 2 bases at J, with 17 bases between. This CDR3 comprises 16 residues. CDR3 bases: TGCGCCAGCAGCTCGACCCCCGGGACAATTCAAGAGACCCAGTACTTC. It is translated as CASSSTPGTIQETQYF.

This clone was seen more than once but under ten times. This chain uses TRBV30 with TRBJ2-1; TRBD2 aligns across 10 bases. Losses at the gene ends were 1 base for V and 8 bases for J; bases not matched to a gene: 5. CDR3 length: 14 amino acids. The germline gives CDR1 GTSNPN, CDR2 SVGIG (reference sequence). This CDR3 reads CAWSASGSGDEQFF. The DNA of the CDR3 is TGTGCCTGGAGTGCTAGCGGGAGTGGGGATGAGCAGTTCTTC.

V usage is TRBV11-2 and J usage is TRBJ2-3, with TRBD2 matching over 14 bases. Trimming at V came to 5 bases and at J to 5 bases, leaving 6 bases not matched to a gene. CDR1 and CDR2 from the germline V gene are SGHAT and FQNNGV. The CDR3 totals 16 residues. In nucleotides, the CDR3 is TGTGCCAGCAGCCCCCGACTAGCGGGAGGGGTAGATACGCAGTATTTT. Its protein product is CASSPRLAGGVDTQYF.

V gene TRBV30 combines with J gene TRBJ1-1; D perhaps matches TRBD1 (5 bases). This CDR3 is built from 13 residues. CDR1 is GTSNPN, CDR2 SVGIG, per germline (reference sequence). Trimming took off 4 bases at V and 1 base at J, with 10 bases between the two ends. The CDR3 sequence: CAWTPDRNTEAFF. DNA for the CDR3: TGTGCCTGGACCCCAGACAGGAACACTGAAGCTTTCTTT.

The chain couples TRBV30 to TRBJ1-3; 9 nucleotides agree with TRBD1. Per the germline V gene, CDR1 is GTSNPN and CDR2 is SVGIG (reference sequence). V dropped 0 bases and J dropped 2; count of bases not matched to a gene: 5. The CDR3 is made up of 16 amino acids. The CDR3 is CAWSVRRTGAGNTIYF. The CDR3 coding sequence is TGTGCCTGGAGTGTAAGGAGGACAGGGGCTGGAAACACCATATATTTT. Full variable domain (missing parts from reference TRBV30 and TRBJ1-3): SQTIHQWPATLVQPVGSPLSLECTVEGTSNPNLYWYRQAAGRGLQLLFYSVGIGQISSEVPQNLSASRPQDRQFILSSKKLLLSDSGFYLCAWSVRRTGAGNTIYFGEGSWLTVV.